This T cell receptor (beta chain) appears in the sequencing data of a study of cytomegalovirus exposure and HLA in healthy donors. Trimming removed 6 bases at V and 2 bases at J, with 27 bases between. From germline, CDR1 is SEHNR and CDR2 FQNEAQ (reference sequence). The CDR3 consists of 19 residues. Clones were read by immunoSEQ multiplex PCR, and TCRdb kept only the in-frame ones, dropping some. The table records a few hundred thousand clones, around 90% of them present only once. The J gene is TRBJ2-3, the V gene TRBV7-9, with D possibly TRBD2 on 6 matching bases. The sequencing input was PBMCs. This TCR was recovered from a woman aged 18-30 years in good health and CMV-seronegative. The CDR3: CASRGPVPNLERATDTQYF. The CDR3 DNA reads TGTGCCAGCAGGGGTCCAGTCCCGAACCTGGAGCGGGCCACAGATACGCAGTATTTT.